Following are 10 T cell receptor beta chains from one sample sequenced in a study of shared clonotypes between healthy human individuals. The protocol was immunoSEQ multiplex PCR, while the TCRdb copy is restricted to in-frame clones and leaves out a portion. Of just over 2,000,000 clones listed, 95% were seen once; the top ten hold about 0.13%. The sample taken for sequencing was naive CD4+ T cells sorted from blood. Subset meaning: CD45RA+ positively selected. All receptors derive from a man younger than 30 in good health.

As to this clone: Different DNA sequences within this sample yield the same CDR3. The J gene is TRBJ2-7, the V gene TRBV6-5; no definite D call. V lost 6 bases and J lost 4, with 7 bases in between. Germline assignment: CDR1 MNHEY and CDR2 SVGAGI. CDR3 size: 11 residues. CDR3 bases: TGTGCCAGCAGATCCCCTTACGAGCAGTACTTC. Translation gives CASRSPYEQYF.

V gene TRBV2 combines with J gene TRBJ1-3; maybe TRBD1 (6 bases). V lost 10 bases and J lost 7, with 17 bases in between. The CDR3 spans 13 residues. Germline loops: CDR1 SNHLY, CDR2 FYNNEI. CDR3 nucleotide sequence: TGTGCCACCAATCCGGGACACGGGAACACCATATATTTT. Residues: CATNPGHGNTIYF.

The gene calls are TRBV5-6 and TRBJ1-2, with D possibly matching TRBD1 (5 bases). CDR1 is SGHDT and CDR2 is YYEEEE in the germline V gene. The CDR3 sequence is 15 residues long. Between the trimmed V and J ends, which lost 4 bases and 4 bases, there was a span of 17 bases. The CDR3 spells CASSRTLGVGYGYTF. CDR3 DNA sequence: TGTGCCAGCAGCCGAACACTGGGGGTGGGCTATGGCTACACCTTC.

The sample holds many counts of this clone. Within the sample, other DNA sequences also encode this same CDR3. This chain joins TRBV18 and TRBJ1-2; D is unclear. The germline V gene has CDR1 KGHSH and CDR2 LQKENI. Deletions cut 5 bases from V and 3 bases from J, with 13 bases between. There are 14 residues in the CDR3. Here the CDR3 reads CASSVLGGDYGYTF. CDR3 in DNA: TGTGCCAGCTCAGTCCTAGGCGGTGACTATGGCTACACCTTC.

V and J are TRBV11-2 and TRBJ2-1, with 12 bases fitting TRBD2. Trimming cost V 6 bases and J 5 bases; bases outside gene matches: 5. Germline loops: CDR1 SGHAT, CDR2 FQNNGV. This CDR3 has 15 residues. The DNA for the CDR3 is TGTGCCAGCAGTTTGAGACTAGCGGGAGACAATGAGCAGTTCTTC. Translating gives CASSLRLAGDNEQFF. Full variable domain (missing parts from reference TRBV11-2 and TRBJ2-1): EAGVAQSPRYKIIEKRQSVAFWCNPISGHATLYWYQQILGQGPKLLIQFQNNGVVDDSQLPKDRFSAERLKGVDSTLKIQPAKLEDSAVYLCASSLRLAGDNEQFFGPGTRLTVL.

CDR3 in DNA: TGTGCCAGAAGCTTGGAACGCCCACAGGAGGAACTCTCCTACGAGCAGTACTTC. This gives the protein CARSLERPQEELSYEQYF. This rearrangement joins TRBV5-3 to TRBJ2-7, with D perhaps being TRBD1 or TRBD2 (5 bases each). TRBV5-3 is designated an ORF whose function remains uncertain. The V end was cut by 0 bases, the J end by 0 bases, with 19 bases between. CDR3 length: 18 residues.

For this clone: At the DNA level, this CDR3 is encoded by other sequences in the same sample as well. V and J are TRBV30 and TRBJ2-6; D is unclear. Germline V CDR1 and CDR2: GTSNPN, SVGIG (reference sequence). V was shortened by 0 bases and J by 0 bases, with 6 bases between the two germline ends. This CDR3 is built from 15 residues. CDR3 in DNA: TGTGCCTGGAGTGTATGGGGCTCTGGGGCCAACGTCCTGACTTTC. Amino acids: CAWSVWGSGANVLTF.

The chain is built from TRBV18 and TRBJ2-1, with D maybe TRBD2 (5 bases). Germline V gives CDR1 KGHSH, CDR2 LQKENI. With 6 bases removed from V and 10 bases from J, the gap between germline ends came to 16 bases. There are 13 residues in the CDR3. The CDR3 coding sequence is TGTGCCAGCTCTCCGGACTCCGCCGGGGAGCAGTTCTTC. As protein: CASSPDSAGEQFF.

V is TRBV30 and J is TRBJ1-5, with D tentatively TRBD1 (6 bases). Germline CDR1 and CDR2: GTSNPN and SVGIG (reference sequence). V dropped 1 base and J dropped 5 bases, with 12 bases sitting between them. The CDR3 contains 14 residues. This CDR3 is CAWSADSADQPQHF. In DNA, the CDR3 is TGTGCCTGGAGTGCGGACAGCGCGGATCAGCCCCAGCATTTT.

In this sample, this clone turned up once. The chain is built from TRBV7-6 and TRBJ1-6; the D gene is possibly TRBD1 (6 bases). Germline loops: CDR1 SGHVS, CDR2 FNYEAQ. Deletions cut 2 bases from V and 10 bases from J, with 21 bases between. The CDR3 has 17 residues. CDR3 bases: TGTGCCAGCAGCTTATACCCGGTAGAGGGGGAGGAATCACCCCTCCACTTT. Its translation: CASSLYPVEGEESPLHF. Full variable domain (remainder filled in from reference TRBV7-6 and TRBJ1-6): GAGVSQSPRYKVTKRGQDVALRCDPISGHVSLYWYRQALGQGPEFLTYFNYEAQQDKSGLPNDRFSAERPEGSISTLTIQRTEQRDSAMYRCASSLYPVEGEESPLHFGNGTRLTVT.